A single sample gave rise to the 29 T cell receptor beta chains below, sequenced in a study of T cell clonotyping in hematopoietic cell transplantation. TCRdb keeps only in-frame clones here, not all; method: immunoSEQ multiplex PCR. Seen here are roughly 27,000 clones, around 84% observed once, and the top ten hold 24%. Described time point: recipient sample about 28 days before transplant, after cytoreduction. The source was peripheral blood mononuclear cells, collected before stem cell transplant. The receptors originated from a woman aged 60 to 75 with acute myeloid leukemia. Some clones in this sample may be carry-over from other donors' samples.

The rearrangement uses TRBV7-8 and TRBJ1-4, with D tentatively TRBD1 (6 bases). From germline, CDR1 is SGHVS and CDR2 FQNEAQ. The ends were cut back, 4 bases at V and 5 bases at J, with 17 bases in the middle. The CDR3 has 16 amino acids. The CDR3 here is CASSYLPTGSNEKLFF. In DNA, the CDR3 is TGTGCCAGCAGCTATCTCCCCACAGGGTCGAATGAAAAACTGTTTTTT.

CDR3 residues: CASSLAVLVGYGYTF. The CDR3 nucleotides read TGTGCCAGCAGCTTAGCAGTTCTGGTCGGGTATGGCTACACCTTC. The chain joins TRBV7-2 to TRBJ1-2; D is uncertain. Looked up from germline, CDR1 is SGHTA and CDR2 is FQGNSA. This CDR3 contains 15 residues. Trimming left V 0 bases short and J 5 bases short, with 13 bases between.

The rearrangement joins TRBV2 to TRBJ1-1, with a tentative D call TRBD1 (5 bases). There are 12 residues in the CDR3. The germline V and J ends were trimmed by 9 bases and 6 bases, with 14 bases remaining between them. Germline CDR1 SNHLY, CDR2 FYNNEI. CDR3 coding DNA: TGTGCCAGACAGGCCTCATACGCTGAAGCTTTCTTT. This gives the protein CARQASYAEAFF.

This chain connects TRBV5-6 to TRBJ2-7; 8 nucleotides line up with TRBD1. CDR3 length: 15 residues. The V segment lost 5 bases and the J segment 5 bases; nucleotides outside the gene matches: 12. Per the germline V gene, CDR1 is SGHDT and CDR2 is YYEEEE. The CDR3 DNA is TGTGCCAGCAGAATCCAGGGGGCGCTGGGGCACGAGCAGTACTTC. This gives the protein CASRIQGALGHEQYF.

This chain joins TRBV7-9 and TRBJ1-1; D call uncertain. Germline CDR1 SEHNR, CDR2 FQNEAQ (reference sequence). The CDR3 runs 14 residues. Trimming shortened V by 1 base and J by 2 bases, and 8 bases separated the two germline ends. The CDR3 nucleotides are TGTGCCAGCAGCTTAGGGGCAGCCAACACTGAAGCTTTCTTT. This gives the protein CASSLGAANTEAFF.

The genes are TRBV6-4 and TRBJ2-7; 13 bases map to TRBD2. The V and J ends lost 10 bases and 7 bases, in that order; junction bases with no gene match: 10. This CDR3 spans 14 amino acids. Germline CDR1 is MRHNA and CDR2 is SNTAGT. CDR3 residues: CANKTSGRALEQYF. CDR3 nucleotide sequence: TGTGCCAACAAAACTAGCGGGAGGGCCTTGGAGCAGTACTTC.

The chain is built from TRBV5-6 and TRBJ1-6; D remains ambiguous. The length of the CDR3 is 15 residues. Germline CDR1 and CDR2: SGHDT and YYEEEE. Trimming pared 0 bases from V and 7 bases from J, leaving 11 bases between. CDR3 coding DNA: TGTGCCAGCAGCTTGGAGGGCCGGATAAATTCACCCCTCCACTTT. This translates into CASSLEGRINSPLHF.

The chain recombines TRBV7-2 with TRBJ2-3; TRBD2 aligns across 7 bases. CDR3 length equals 15 residues. With 2 bases clipped from V and 6 bases from J, the junction kept 8 bases outside the gene matches. In germline, CDR1 is SGHTA, CDR2 FQGNSA. This CDR3 is CASSLSGNGRDTQYF. CDR3 sequence (DNA): TGTGCCAGCAGCTTAAGCGGGAACGGGAGGGATACGCAGTATTTT.

The chain carries TRBV27 and TRBJ1-1; unclear D gene. This CDR3 has 14 amino acids. Germline V gives CDR1 MNHEY, CDR2 SMNVEV (reference sequence). V was shortened by 2 bases and J by 1 base, with 8 bases between the two germline ends. The CDR3 coding sequence is TGTGCCAGCAGTTTAGGCGCCAGGAACACTGAAGCTTTCTTT. Its translation: CASSLGARNTEAFF.

The V gene is TRBV7-2, the J gene TRBJ2-5; D may be TRBD2 (7 bases). Per the germline V gene, CDR1 is SGHTA and CDR2 is FQGNSA. The CDR3 has 15 amino acids. V was shortened by 3 bases and J by 4 bases, with 15 bases between the two germline ends. The DNA for the CDR3 is TGTGCCAGCAGCTTCGCCGCGGGGGCCGGAGAGACCCAGTACTTC. It translates to CASSFAAGAGETQYF.

This chain uses TRBV7-2 with TRBJ2-7; D is uncertain. The CDR3 is made up of 15 amino acids. Germline CDR1 SGHTA, CDR2 FQGNSA. Between the trimmed V and J ends, which lost 1 base and 3 bases, there was a span of 13 bases. CDR3: CASSLVRQANYEQYF. DNA for the CDR3: TGTGCCAGCAGCTTAGTACGCCAGGCGAACTACGAGCAGTACTTC.

The chain links TRBV5-1 to TRBJ1-2, with 9 positions matching TRBD1. This CDR3 region has 14 residues. The germline gives CDR1 SGHRS, CDR2 YFSETQ. The V segment lost 1 base and the J segment 8 bases; nucleotides outside the gene matches: 6. In DNA form, the CDR3 reads TGCGCCAGCAGCTTGCCGGGACAGGGTGGAGGCTACACCTTC. It specifies CASSLPGQGGGYTF.

This clone is a singleton in its sample. The chain employs TRBV7-9 and TRBJ2-2; D is undetermined. V shed 8 bases and J shed 4 bases, with 11 bases lying between them. The CDR3 has 13 residues. Germline CDR1 SEHNR, CDR2 FQNEAQ (reference sequence). The CDR3 DNA reads as TGTGCCAGCCCTAACAGCTCCACCGGGGAGCTGTTTTTT. This codes for CASPNSSTGELFF.

This clone was seen more than once but under ten times. The chain carries TRBV7-9 and TRBJ1-5; the D gene is possibly TRBD1 (5 bases). Germline lookup yields CDR1 SEHNR and CDR2 FQNEAQ (reference sequence). The V gene lost 5 bases and the J gene lost 2 bases, with 13 bases spanning the gap. CDR3 size: 15 residues. CDR3 DNA sequence: TGTGCCAGCAGCCCGACAGCGAAGGGCAATCAGCCCCAGCATTTT. This codes for CASSPTAKGNQPQHF.

This rearrangement joins TRBV9 to TRBJ2-2; no reliable D call. Between the trimmed V and J ends, which lost 5 bases and 4 bases, there was a span of 12 bases. This CDR3 has 14 residues. Germline CDR1 reads SGDLS; CDR2 reads YYNGEE. The CDR3 bases are TGTGCCAGCAGTCCAGGCACGAGCACCGGGGAGCTGTTTTTT. Translated: CASSPGTSTGELFF.

CDR3 protein: CASSLFTGGPGEQYF. In DNA form, the CDR3 reads TGCGCCAGCAGCTTGTTTACGGGGGGGCCGGGCGAGCAGTACTTC. V is TRBV5-1 and J is TRBJ2-7; 8 positions agree with TRBD2. In germline, CDR1 is SGHRS, CDR2 YFSETQ. J gave up 6 bases and V 1 base, and 9 bases lay outside the gene matches. This CDR3 is 15 amino acids long.

This chain connects TRBV28 to TRBJ1-4, with D possibly TRBD1 on 6 matching bases. The germline CDR1 and CDR2 sequences are MDHEN and SYDVKM. The CDR3 is 14 amino acids. Trimming removed 6 bases from V and 7 bases from J, with 15 bases in between. Here the CDR3 DNA reads TGTGCCAGCAGGGAAAGGGGGGCGACTGAAAAACTGTTTTTT. This translates into CASRERGATEKLFF.

This clone was observed a few times. This chain uses TRBV10-3 with TRBJ1-2; tentatively, D is TRBD1 (5 bases). Trimming left V 7 bases short and J 5 bases short, with 14 bases between. Germline V gene sequence: CDR1 ENHRY, CDR2 SYGVKD. The CDR3 is 13 residues long. CDR3 DNA: TGTGCCATCACTTCCGACAGCGCATATGGCTACACCTTC. This gives the protein CAITSDSAYGYTF.

The J gene is TRBJ2-2, the V gene TRBV19; 12 bases align to TRBD2. The CDR3 is 17 residues long. Losses at the gene ends were 5 bases for V and 3 bases for J; bases not matched to a gene: 7. CDR1 and CDR2 from the germline V gene are LNHDA and SQIVND (reference sequence). This CDR3 reads CASSPRLAGVDTGELFF. In nucleotides, the CDR3 is TGTGCCAGTAGTCCAAGACTAGCGGGGGTGGACACCGGGGAGCTGTTTTTT.

The chain recombines TRBV29-1 with TRBJ2-4; 8 positions agree with TRBD2. The CDR3 spans 13 residues. The germline V gene encodes CDR1 SQVTM and CDR2 ANQGSEA. The J segment lost 9 bases and the V segment lost 3 bases, leaving 7 bases of the junction unmatched. The CDR3 DNA reads TGCAGCGTTGAGGCGGGGGGAAGGGCCATTCAGTACTTC. Translation gives CSVEAGGRAIQYF.

The V and J genes are TRBV19 and TRBJ2-7, with 8 bases that match TRBD1. The J segment lost 3 bases and the V segment lost 4 bases, leaving 8 bases of the junction unmatched. The CDR3 covers 15 residues. Germline-derived CDR1 and CDR2 are LNHDA and SQIVND (reference sequence). The CDR3: CASSTGGAGGYEQYF. CDR3 DNA sequence: TGTGCCAGTAGTACAGGGGGCGCCGGGGGCTACGAGCAGTACTTC.

V and J are TRBV6-5 and TRBJ2-7, with D possibly called TRBD1 or TRBD2 (7 bases each). Between the trimmed V and J ends, which lost 5 bases and 4 bases, there was a span of 9 bases. This CDR3 region has 12 residues. Germline lookup yields CDR1 MNHEY and CDR2 SVGAGI. DNA of the CDR3: TGTGCCAGCAGTCAGGGGGGGTACGAGCAGTACTTC. Translating it yields CASSQGGYEQYF.

The V and J genes are TRBV6-1 and TRBJ1-5; no firm D call. Trimming removed 5 bases at V and 9 bases at J, with 8 bases between. The CDR3 spans 11 residues. Germline CDR1 reads MNHNS; CDR2 reads SASEGT. The DNA of the CDR3 is TGTGCCAGCAGTCTCTCTGGGCCCCAGCATTTT. Translating gives CASSLSGPQHF.

This clone showed up just once. J is TRBJ1-3 and V is TRBV7-3; D may be TRBD1 (5 bases). CDR3 length equals 15 residues. Deletions cut 5 bases from V and 3 bases from J, with 14 bases between. Germline CDR1 and CDR2: SGHTA and FQGTGA. CDR3 nucleotides: TGTGCCAGCAGCCCTGATGAGGGGAATGGAAACACCATATATTTT. This translates into CASSPDEGNGNTIYF.

CDR3: CASSMGGRGDDYGYTF. The CDR3 region has the DNA TGTGCCAGTAGTATGGGGGGCAGGGGGGATGACTATGGCTACACCTTC. The rearrangement joins TRBV19 to TRBJ1-2; TRBD1 matches at 7 bases. The germline gives CDR1 LNHDA, CDR2 SQIVND (reference sequence). The CDR3 runs to 16 residues. J gave up 3 bases and V 3 bases, and 10 bases lay outside the gene matches.

The V gene is TRBV7-2, the J gene TRBJ2-5; tentatively, D is TRBD2 (5 bases). CDR3 length: 14 residues. Germline-derived CDR1 and CDR2 are SGHTA and FQGNSA. The V end was cut by 5 bases, the J end by 5 bases, with 15 bases between. As DNA, the CDR3 is TGTGCCAGCAGCCTTCAGGCCACGGGGGAGACCCAGTACTTC. This translates into CASSLQATGETQYF. The full variable domain, with the rest looked up from reference TRBV7-2 and TRBJ2-5, is GAGVSQSPSNKVTEKGKDVELRCDPISGHTALYWYRQSLGQGLEFLIYFQGNSAPDKSGLPSDRFSAERTGGSVSTLTIQRTQQEDSAVYLCASSLQATGETQYFGPGTRLLVL.

The chain has TRBV7-6 and TRBJ1-1, with D possibly TRBD1 on 5 matching bases. Germline V lookup: CDR1 SGHVS, CDR2 FNYEAQ. CDR3 length: 16 amino acids. V lost 5 bases and J 4 bases, leaving 20 bases between the germline ends. Here the CDR3 reads CASSPLDGLGGTEAFF. CDR3 coding DNA: TGTGCCAGCAGCCCACTAGATGGGTTGGGGGGCACTGAAGCTTTCTTT. The whole variable domain, filled in from reference TRBV7-6 and TRBJ1-1, reads GAGVSQSPRYKVTKRGQDVALRCDPISGHVSLYWYRQALGQGPEFLTYFNYEAQQDKSGLPNDRFSAERPEGSISTLTIQRTEQRDSAMYRCASSPLDGLGGTEAFFGQGTRLTVV.

The gene calls are TRBV5-4 and TRBJ2-3, with 13 bases matching TRBD2. Losses at the gene ends were 4 bases for V and 2 bases for J; bases not matched to a gene: 4. Germline V lookup: CDR1 SGHNT, CDR2 YYREEE (reference sequence). The CDR3 loop spans 16 amino acids. CDR3 nucleotide sequence: TGTGCCAGCAGCCCGGGGACTAGCGGGGTCACAGATACGCAGTATTTT. This translates into CASSPGTSGVTDTQYF.

The V call is TRBV4-3, the J call TRBJ1-2; D uncertain. The V end lost 0 bases, the J end lost 2 bases, and 13 bases lay between the germline ends. Per the germline V gene, CDR1 is LGHNA and CDR2 is YSLEER. The CDR3 contains 16 residues. Here the CDR3 reads CASSQDSGSLNYGYTF. CDR3 DNA sequence: TGCGCCAGCAGCCAAGACTCGGGGAGCCTCAACTATGGCTACACCTTC.